The present T cell receptor beta chain was sequenced within a study of response to subunit inactivated influenza vaccine. This clonotype was found a few times. Its antigen remains unidentified. TCRdb ran MiXCR on the RT-PCR reads and lists one entry per CDR3 protein. Altogether more than 600,000 distinct CDR3 sequences are present, under 20% being singletons, with the ten largest covering roughly 10%. With V trimmed by 3 bases and J by 4 bases, 3 bases remained unmatched. Per the germline V gene, CDR1 is SGHAT and CDR2 is FQNNGV. CDR3 length: 15 amino acids. Study conclusions and caveats: The authors suggested that every seasonal influenza vaccination recruits few new T cells.

The rearrangement uses TRBV11-2 and TRBJ2-3; 11 nucleotides align to TRBD2. The clonotype was recovered from a man aged 50 to 60 who received an inactivated influenza vaccine. The sample here was PBMCs from blood, taken approximately 5 days after vaccination. The DNA of the CDR3 is TGTGCCAGCAGCTTGACTAGCGGGAACTCAGATACGCAGTATTTT. This encodes CASSLTSGNSDTQYF. Based on the CDR3 plus reference TRBV11-2 and TRBJ2-3, the full variable domain is EAGVAQSPRYKIIEKRQSVAFWCNPISGHATLYWYQQILGQGPKLLIQFQNNGVVDDSQLPKDRFSAERLKGVDSTLKIQPAKLEDSAVYLCASSLTSGNSDTQYFGPGTRLTVL.